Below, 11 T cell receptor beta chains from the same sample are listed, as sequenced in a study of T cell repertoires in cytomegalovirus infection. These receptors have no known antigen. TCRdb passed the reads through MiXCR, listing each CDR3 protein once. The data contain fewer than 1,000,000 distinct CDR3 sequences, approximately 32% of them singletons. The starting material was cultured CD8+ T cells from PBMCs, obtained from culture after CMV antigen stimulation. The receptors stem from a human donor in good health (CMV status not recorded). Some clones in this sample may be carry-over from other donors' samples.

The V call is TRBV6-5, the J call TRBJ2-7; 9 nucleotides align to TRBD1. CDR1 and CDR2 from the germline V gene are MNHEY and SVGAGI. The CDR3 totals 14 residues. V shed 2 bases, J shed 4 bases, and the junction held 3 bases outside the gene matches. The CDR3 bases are TGTGCCAGCAGTTACGGGACAGGGTGGTACGAGCAGTACTTC. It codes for CASSYGTGWYEQYF.

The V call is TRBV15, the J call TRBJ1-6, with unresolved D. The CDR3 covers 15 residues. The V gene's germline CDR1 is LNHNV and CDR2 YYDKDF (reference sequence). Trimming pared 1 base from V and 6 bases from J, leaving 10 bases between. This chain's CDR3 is CATSRVGGRNSPLHF. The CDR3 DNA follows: TGTGCCACCAGCAGAGTTGGTGGTCGTAATTCACCCCTCCACTTT.

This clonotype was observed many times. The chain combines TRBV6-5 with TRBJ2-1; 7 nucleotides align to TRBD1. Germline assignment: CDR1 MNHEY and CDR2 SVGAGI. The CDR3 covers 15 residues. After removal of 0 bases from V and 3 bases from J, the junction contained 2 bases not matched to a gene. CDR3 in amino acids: CASSYSGTDYNEQFF. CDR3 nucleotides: TGTGCCAGCAGTTACTCCGGGACAGACTACAATGAGCAGTTCTTC.

The CDR3 nucleotides read TGCGCCAGCAGCCAAGGGGTGAGCTACACCTTC. Its protein is CASSQGVSYTF. The chain carries TRBV4-1 and TRBJ1-2; D ambiguous. Trimming cost V 1 base and J 9 bases, with 6 bases left between them. CDR3 length: 11 amino acids. CDR1 is MGHRA and CDR2 is YSYEKL in the germline V gene.

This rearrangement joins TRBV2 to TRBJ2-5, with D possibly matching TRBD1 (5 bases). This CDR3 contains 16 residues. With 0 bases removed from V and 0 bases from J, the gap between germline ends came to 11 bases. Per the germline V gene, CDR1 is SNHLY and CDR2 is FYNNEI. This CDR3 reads CASSEALGANQETQYF. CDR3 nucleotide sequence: TGTGCCAGCAGTGAAGCGCTAGGGGCGAACCAAGAGACCCAGTACTTC.

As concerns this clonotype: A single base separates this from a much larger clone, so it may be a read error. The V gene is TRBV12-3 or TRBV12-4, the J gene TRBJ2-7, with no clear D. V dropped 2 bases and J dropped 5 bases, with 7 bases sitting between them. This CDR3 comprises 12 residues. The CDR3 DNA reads TGTGCCAGCAGTTTACCGGACGACGAGCAGTACTTC. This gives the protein CASSLPDDEQYF.

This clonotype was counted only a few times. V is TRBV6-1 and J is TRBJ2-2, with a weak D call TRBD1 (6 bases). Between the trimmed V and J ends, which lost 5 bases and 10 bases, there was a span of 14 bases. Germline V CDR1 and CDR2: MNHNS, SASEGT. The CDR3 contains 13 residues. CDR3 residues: CASSPRQALELFF. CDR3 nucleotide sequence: TGTGCCAGCAGTCCTCGACAGGCCCTGGAGCTGTTTTTT.

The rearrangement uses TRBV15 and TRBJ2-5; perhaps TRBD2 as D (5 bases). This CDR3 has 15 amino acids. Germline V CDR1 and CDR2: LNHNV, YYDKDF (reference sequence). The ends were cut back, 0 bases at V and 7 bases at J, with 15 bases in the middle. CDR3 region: CATSRDRGGLGTQYF. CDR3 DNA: TGTGCCACCAGCAGAGATCGGGGTGGGCTGGGGACCCAGTACTTC.

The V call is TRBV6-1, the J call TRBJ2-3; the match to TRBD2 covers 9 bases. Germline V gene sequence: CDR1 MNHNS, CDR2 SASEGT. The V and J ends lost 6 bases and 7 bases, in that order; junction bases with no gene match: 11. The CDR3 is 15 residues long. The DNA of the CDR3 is TGTGCCAGCAGGGGGAGCGGCGGGGGGGCTAATACGCAGTATTTT. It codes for CASRGSGGGANTQYF.

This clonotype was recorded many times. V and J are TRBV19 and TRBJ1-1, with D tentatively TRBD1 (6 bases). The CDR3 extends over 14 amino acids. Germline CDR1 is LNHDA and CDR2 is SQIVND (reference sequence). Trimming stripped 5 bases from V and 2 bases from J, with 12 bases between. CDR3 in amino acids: CASSAGQLNTEAFF. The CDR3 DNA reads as TGTGCCAGTAGTGCTGGACAGTTAAACACTGAAGCTTTCTTT. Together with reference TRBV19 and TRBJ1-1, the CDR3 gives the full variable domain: DGGITQSPKYLFRKEGQNVTLSCEQNLNHDAMYWYRQDPGQGLRLIYYSQIVNDFQKGDIAEGYSVSREKKESFPLTVTSAQKNPTAFYLCASSAGQLNTEAFFGQGTRLTVV.

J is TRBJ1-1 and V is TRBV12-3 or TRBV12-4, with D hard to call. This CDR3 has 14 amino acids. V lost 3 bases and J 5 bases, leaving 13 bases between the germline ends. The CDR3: CASSFRGSWTEAFF. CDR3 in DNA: TGTGCCAGCAGTTTTCGGGGAAGTTGGACTGAAGCTTTCTTT.